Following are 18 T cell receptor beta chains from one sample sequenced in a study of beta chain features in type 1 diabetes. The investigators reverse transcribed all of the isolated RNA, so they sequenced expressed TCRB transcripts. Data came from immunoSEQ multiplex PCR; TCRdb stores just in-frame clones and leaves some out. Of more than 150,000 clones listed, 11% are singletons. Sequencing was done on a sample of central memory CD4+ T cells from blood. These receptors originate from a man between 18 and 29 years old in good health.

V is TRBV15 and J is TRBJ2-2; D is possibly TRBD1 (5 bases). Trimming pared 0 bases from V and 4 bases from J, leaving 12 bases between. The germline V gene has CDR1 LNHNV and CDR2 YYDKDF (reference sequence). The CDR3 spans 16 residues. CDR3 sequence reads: CATSRDLLGVTGELFF. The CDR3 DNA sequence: TGTGCCACCAGCAGAGATCTTCTAGGGGTCACCGGGGAGCTGTTTTTT.

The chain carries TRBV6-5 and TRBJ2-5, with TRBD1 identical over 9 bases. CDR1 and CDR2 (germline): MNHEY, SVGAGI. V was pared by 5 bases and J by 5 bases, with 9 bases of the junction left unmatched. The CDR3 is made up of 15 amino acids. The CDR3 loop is CASSRGGTGWETQYF. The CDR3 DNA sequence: TGTGCCAGCAGTAGAGGCGGGACAGGGTGGGAGACCCAGTACTTC.

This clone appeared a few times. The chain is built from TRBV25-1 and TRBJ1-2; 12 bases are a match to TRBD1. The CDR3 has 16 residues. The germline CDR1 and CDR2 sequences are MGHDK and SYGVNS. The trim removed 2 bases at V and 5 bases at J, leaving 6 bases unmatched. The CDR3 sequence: CASSERDRGPSYGYTF. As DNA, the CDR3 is TGTGCCAGCAGTGAAAGGGACAGGGGGCCTTCATATGGCTACACCTTC.

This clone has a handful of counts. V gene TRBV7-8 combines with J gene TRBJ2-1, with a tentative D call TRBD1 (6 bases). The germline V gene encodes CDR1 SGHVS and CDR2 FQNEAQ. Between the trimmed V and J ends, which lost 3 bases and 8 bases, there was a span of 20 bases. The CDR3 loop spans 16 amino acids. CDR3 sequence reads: CASSFGQSPLSHEQFF. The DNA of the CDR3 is TGTGCCAGCAGCTTCGGACAGAGCCCTTTAAGTCATGAGCAGTTCTTC. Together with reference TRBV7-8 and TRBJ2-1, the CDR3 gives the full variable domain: GAGVSQSPRYKVAKRGQDVALRCDPISGHVSLFWYQQALGQGPEFLTYFQNEAQLDKSGLPSDRFFAERPEGSVSTLKIQRTQQEDSAVYLCASSFGQSPLSHEQFFGPGTRLTVL.

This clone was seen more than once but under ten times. CDR3 sequence (DNA): TGCAGCGTTGGACGAGGCTCCTACAATGAGCAGTTCTTC. It translates to CSVGRGSYNEQFF. V is TRBV29-1 and J is TRBJ2-1, with no clear D. Per the germline V gene, CDR1 is SQVTM and CDR2 is ANQGSEA. The CDR3 consists of 13 residues. With 4 bases removed from V and 0 bases from J, the gap between germline ends came to 7 bases.

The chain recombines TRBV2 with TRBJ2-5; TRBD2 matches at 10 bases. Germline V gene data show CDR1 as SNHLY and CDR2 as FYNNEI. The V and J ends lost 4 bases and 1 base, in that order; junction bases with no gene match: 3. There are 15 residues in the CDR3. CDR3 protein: CASSGTSGFQETQYF. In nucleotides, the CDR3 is TGTGCCAGCAGTGGGACTAGCGGTTTCCAAGAGACCCAGTACTTC.

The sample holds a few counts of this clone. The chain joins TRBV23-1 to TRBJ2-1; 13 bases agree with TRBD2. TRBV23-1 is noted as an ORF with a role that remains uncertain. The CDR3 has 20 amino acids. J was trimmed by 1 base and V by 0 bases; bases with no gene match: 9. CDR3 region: CASSQSIRLAGGGSYNEQFF. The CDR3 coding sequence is TGCGCCAGCAGTCAATCGATCCGACTAGCGGGAGGAGGGTCCTACAATGAGCAGTTCTTC.

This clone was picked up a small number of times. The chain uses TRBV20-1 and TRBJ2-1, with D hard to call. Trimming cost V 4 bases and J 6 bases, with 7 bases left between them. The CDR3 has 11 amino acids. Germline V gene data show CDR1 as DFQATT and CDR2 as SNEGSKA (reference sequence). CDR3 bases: TGCAGTGCTAACCTACTCAATGAGCAGTTCTTC. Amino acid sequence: CSANLLNEQFF.

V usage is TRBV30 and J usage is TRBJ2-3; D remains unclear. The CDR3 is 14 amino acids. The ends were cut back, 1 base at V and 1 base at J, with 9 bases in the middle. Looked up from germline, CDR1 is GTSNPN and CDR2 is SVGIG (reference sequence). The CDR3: CAWSEGSGTDTQYF. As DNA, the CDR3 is TGTGCCTGGAGTGAAGGCAGCGGCACAGATACGCAGTATTTT. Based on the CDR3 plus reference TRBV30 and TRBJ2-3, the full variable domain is SQTIHQWPATLVQPVGSPLSLECTVEGTSNPNLYWYRQAAGRGLQLLFYSVGIGQISSEVPQNLSASRPQDRQFILSSKKLLLSDSGFYLCAWSEGSGTDTQYFGPGTRLTVL.

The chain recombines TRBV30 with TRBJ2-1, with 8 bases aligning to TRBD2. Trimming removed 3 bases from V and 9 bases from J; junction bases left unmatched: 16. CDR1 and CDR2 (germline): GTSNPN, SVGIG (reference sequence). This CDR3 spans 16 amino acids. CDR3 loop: CAWRVLAVGFRTEQFF. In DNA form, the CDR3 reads TGTGCCTGGAGGGTACTAGCGGTTGGCTTTAGGACTGAGCAGTTCTTC.

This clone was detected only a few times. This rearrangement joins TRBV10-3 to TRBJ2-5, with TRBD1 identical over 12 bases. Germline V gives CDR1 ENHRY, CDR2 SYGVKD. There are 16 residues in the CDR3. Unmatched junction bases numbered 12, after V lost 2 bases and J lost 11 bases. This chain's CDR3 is CAISENVGQGAKEQYF. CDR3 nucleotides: TGTGCCATCAGTGAGAACGTGGGACAGGGGGCCAAGGAGCAGTACTTC.

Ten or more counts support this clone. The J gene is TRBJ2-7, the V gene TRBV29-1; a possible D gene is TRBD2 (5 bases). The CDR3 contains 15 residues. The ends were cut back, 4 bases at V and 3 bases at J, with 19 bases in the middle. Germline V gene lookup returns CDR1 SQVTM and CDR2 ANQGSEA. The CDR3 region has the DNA TGCAGCGTTGGGGTGGGAGAAGCGCTTCGCTACGAGCAGTACTTC. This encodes CSVGVGEALRYEQYF.

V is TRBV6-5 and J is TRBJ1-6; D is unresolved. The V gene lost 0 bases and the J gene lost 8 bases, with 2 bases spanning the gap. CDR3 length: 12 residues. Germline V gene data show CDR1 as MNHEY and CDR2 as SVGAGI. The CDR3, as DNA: TGTGCCAGCAGTTACTCGGATTCACCCCTCCACTTT. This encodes CASSYSDSPLHF.

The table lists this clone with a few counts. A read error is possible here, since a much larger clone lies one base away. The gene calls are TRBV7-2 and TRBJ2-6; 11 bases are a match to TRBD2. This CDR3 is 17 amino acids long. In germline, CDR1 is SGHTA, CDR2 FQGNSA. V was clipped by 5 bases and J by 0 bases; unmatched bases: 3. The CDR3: CASSALAGGSGANVLTF. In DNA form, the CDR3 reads TGTGCCAGCAGCGCCCTAGCGGGGGGCTCTGGGGCCAACGTCCTGACTTTC.

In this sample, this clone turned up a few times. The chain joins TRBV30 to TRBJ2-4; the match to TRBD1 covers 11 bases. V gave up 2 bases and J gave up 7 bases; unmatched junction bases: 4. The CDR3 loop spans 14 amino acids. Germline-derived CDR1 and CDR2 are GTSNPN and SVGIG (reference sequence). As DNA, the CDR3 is TGTGCCTGGAGTTGGACAGGGGGCACGAACATTCAGTACTTC. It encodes CAWSWTGGTNIQYF.

CDR3 DNA: TGTGCCAGCAGCGTAGGGAGGGGAGGAGGCTACACCTTC. It translates to CASSVGRGGGYTF. The genes are TRBV9 and TRBJ1-2; a weak D match, TRBD1 (5 bases). The CDR3 loop spans 13 amino acids. Trimming took 0 bases from V and 8 from J, leaving 11 bases between them. Germline loops: CDR1 SGDLS, CDR2 YYNGEE.

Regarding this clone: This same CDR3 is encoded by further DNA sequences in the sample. The CDR3, as DNA: TGTGCCAGCAGCTTAGACAGGGGCAATGAGCAGTTCTTC. It is translated as CASSLDRGNEQFF. This rearrangement joins TRBV7-2 to TRBJ2-1; TRBD1 aligns across 7 bases. CDR3 length: 13 residues. Trimming cost V 1 base and J 6 bases; bases outside gene matches: 0. Germline CDR1 SGHTA, CDR2 FQGNSA.

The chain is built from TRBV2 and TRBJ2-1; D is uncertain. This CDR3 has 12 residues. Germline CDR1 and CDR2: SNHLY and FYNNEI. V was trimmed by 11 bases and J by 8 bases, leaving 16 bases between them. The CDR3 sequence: CAGYQAGDEQFF. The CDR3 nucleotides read TGTGCCGGTTACCAAGCCGGTGATGAGCAGTTCTTC.